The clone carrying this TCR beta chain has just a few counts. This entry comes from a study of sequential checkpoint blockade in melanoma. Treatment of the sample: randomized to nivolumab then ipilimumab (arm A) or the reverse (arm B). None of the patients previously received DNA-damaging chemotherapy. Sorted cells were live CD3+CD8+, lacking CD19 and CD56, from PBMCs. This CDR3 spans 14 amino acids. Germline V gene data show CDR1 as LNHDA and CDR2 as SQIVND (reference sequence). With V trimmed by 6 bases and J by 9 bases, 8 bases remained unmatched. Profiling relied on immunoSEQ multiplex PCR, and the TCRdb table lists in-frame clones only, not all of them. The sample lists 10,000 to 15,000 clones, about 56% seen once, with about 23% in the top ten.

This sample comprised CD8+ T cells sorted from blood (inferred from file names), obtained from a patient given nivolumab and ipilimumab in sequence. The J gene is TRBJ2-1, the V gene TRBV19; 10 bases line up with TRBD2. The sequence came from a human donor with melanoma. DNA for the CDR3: TGTGCCAGTAGGGCCCTAGCGGGAGAGATTGAGCAGTTCTTC. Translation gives CASRALAGEIEQFF. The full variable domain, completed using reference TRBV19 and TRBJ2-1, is DGGITQSPKYLFRKEGQNVTLSCEQNLNHDAMYWYRQDPGQGLRLIYYSQIVNDFQKGDIAEGYSVSREKKESFPLTVTSAQKNPTAFYLCASRALAGEIEQFFGPGTRLTVL.